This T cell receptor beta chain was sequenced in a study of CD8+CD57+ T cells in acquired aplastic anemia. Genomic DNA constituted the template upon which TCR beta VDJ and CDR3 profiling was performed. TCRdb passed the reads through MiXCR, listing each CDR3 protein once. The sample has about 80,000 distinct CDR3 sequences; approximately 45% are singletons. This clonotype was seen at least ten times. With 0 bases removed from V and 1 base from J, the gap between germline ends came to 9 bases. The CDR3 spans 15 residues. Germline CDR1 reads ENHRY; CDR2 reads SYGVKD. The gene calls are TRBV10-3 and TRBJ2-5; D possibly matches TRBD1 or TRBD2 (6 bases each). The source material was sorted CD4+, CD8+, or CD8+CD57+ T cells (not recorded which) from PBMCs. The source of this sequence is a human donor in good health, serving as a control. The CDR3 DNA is TGTGCCATCAGTGAGTCGGAGGGGGTCCAAGAGACCCAGTACTTC. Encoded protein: CAISESEGVQETQYF.